The sequence of this T cell receptor beta chain was determined in a study of blood T cell repertoires in COVID-19. Germline values: CDR1 SGDLS, CDR2 YYNGEE. The CDR3 has 13 residues. Trimming left V 3 bases short and J 7 bases short, with 10 bases between. Clones were read by immunoSEQ multiplex PCR, and TCRdb kept only the in-frame ones, dropping some. The sample lists about 130,000 clones, 79% occurring once. What was sequenced was peripheral blood. The receptor was isolated from a man aged 35 to 55 with active or convalescent COVID-19. The V gene is TRBV9, the J gene TRBJ2-2; D gene ambiguous. CDR3 amino acids: CASSALRSGELFF. The CDR3 nucleotides read TGTGCCAGCAGCGCACTAAGAAGCGGGGAGCTGTTTTTT.